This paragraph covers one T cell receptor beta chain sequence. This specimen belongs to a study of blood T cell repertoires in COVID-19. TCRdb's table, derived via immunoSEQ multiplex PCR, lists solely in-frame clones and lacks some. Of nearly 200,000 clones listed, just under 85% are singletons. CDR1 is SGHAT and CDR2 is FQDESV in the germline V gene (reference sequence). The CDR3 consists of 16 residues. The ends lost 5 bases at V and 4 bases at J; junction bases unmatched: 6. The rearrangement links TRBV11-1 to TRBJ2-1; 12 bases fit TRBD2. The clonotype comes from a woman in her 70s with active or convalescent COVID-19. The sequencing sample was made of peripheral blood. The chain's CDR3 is CASSPQLAGGYNEQFF. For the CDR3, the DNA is TGTGCCAGCAGCCCCCAGCTAGCGGGGGGGTACAATGAGCAGTTCTTC.